The 18 T cell receptor beta chains below all came from one sample that was sequenced in a study of blood T cell repertoires in COVID-19. Method: immunoSEQ multiplex PCR; TCRdb's copy keeps in-frame clones and lacks some. The data show roughly 60,000 clones, 72% seen once. The sample comprised peripheral blood. The receptors here all came from a woman aged 65 to 85 with COVID-19, enrolled during active disease.

This chain joins TRBV3-1 (or the pseudogene TRBV3-2) and TRBJ2-5; 13 positions agree with TRBD2. Germline-derived CDR1 and CDR2 are LGHDT and YNNKEL (reference sequence). The CDR3 has 18 residues. Unmatched junction bases numbered 5, after V lost 1 base and J lost 0 bases. The CDR3: CASSQVGGTSGDQETQYF. In nucleotides, the CDR3 is TGTGCCAGCAGCCAAGTAGGAGGGACTAGCGGGGACCAAGAGACCCAGTACTTC.

The chain carries TRBV27 and TRBJ2-1; TRBD2 might be the D (5 bases). The V gene's germline CDR1 is MNHEY and CDR2 SMNVEV (reference sequence). There are 16 residues in the CDR3. Trimming shortened V by 2 bases and J by 0 bases, and 11 bases separated the two germline ends. DNA of the CDR3: TGTGCCAGCAGTTTACTTGGACTGTCCTCCTACAATGAGCAGTTCTTC. It specifies CASSLLGLSSYNEQFF.

This clone was detected once. V usage is TRBV6-4 and J usage is TRBJ2-3; D may be TRBD2 (6 bases). Between the trimmed V and J ends, which lost 8 bases and 0 bases, there was a span of 15 bases. Germline loops: CDR1 MRHNA, CDR2 SNTAGT. This CDR3 has 15 residues. The CDR3 loop reads CASSQDYQSTDTQYF. The CDR3 region has the DNA TGTGCCAGCTCCCAGGACTATCAGAGCACAGATACGCAGTATTTT.

V and J are TRBV5-6 and TRBJ1-4; D gene unclear. Trimming removed 4 bases from V and 3 bases from J, with 13 bases in between. Germline V gene data show CDR1 as SGHDT and CDR2 as YYEEEE. CDR3 length: 15 amino acids. The CDR3 coding sequence is TGTGCCAGCAGCCTACCGCCGGGATCTAATGAAAAACTGTTTTTT. This translates into CASSLPPGSNEKLFF.

The gene calls are TRBV9 and TRBJ2-3, with 11 positions matching TRBD2. Germline V gene sequence: CDR1 SGDLS, CDR2 YYNGEE. V trimming: 0 bases; J trimming: 0 bases; junction bases outside the gene matches: 6. CDR3 size: 18 residues. For the CDR3, the DNA is TGTGCCAGCAGCGTAGTAGCGGGGGGGCATATTAGCACAGATACGCAGTATTTT. This sequence encodes CASSVVAGGHISTDTQYF.

This sequence joins TRBV10-3 and TRBJ2-5, with 8 bases identical to TRBD2. The CDR3 runs 11 residues. The trim removed 10 bases at V and 7 bases at J, leaving 5 bases unmatched. Germline V lookup: CDR1 ENHRY, CDR2 SYGVKD. CDR3 nucleotide sequence: TGTGCCACTAATCGGGGGGGGACCCAGTACTTC. This sequence encodes CATNRGGTQYF.

The chain is built from TRBV11-2 and TRBJ2-1; possibly TRBD1 for D (5 bases). Germline V gives CDR1 SGHAT, CDR2 FQNNGV. V gave up 5 bases and J gave up 2 bases, with 10 bases separating them. The CDR3 totals 14 residues. The CDR3 loop reads CASSTPDTYNEQFF. The CDR3, as DNA: TGTGCCAGCAGCACCCCGGACACCTACAATGAGCAGTTCTTC.

This clone was recorded only once. The chain links TRBV2 to TRBJ2-5; 8 nucleotides match TRBD2. Germline V CDR1 and CDR2: SNHLY, FYNNEI. Germline trimming cut 2 bases from V and 7 bases from J; bases unmatched to any gene: 12. The CDR3 runs 16 residues. The CDR3 sequence: CASSELLSGGAVTQYF. The DNA of the CDR3 is TGTGCCAGCAGTGAACTCTTGTCCGGGGGGGCGGTGACCCAGTACTTC. The complete variable domain, with remaining parts taken from reference TRBV2 and TRBJ2-5, reads EPEVTQTPSHQVTQMGQEVILRCVPISNHLYFYWYRQILGQKVEFLVSFYNNEISEKSEIFDDQFSVERPDGSNFTLKIRSTKLEDSAMYFCASSELLSGGAVTQYFGPGTRLLVL.

The chain is built from TRBV7-9 and TRBJ2-3; D may be TRBD2 (6 bases). CDR1 and CDR2 from the germline V gene are SEHNR and FQNEAQ (reference sequence). The V end lost 1 base, the J end lost 1 base, and 9 bases lay between the germline ends. The CDR3 runs 15 residues. DNA of the CDR3: TGTGCCAGCAGCTTAGACTCTAGCGGCACAGATACGCAGTATTTT. Its translation is CASSLDSSGTDTQYF.

The genes are TRBV27 and TRBJ2-5; TRBD2 matches 8 bases. V lost 8 bases to trimming and J lost 1 base; unmatched junction nucleotides: 9. The CDR3 has 15 amino acids. From germline, CDR1 is MNHEY and CDR2 SMNVEV (reference sequence). The CDR3 spells CASCPLAGPQETQYF. The CDR3 DNA reads TGTGCCAGCTGTCCATTAGCGGGGCCCCAAGAGACCCAGTACTTC.

The table lists this clone with a few counts. The rearrangement links TRBV6-6 to TRBJ2-3, with a tentative D call TRBD2 (6 bases). Germline V gives CDR1 MNHNY, CDR2 SVGAGI (reference sequence). Trimming stripped 7 bases from V and 4 bases from J, with 9 bases between. CDR3 length equals 12 residues. Written as DNA, the CDR3 is TGTGCCAGCACGGGCGGGGCAGATACGCAGTATTTT. Translation: CASTGGADTQYF.

The rearrangement joins TRBV7-9 to TRBJ1-1; unclear D gene. Trimming stripped 3 bases from V and 0 bases from J, with 17 bases between. CDR1 is SEHNR, CDR2 FQNEAQ, per germline (reference sequence). This CDR3 is 17 amino acids long. CDR3 sequence: CASSLVQWRGLNTEAFF. In DNA, the CDR3 is TGTGCCAGCAGCTTGGTTCAGTGGAGAGGGCTGAACACTGAAGCTTTCTTT.

This clone was observed a few times. The rearrangement uses TRBV29-1 and TRBJ1-1; tentative D call: TRBD1 (6 bases). Trimming pared 5 bases from V and 5 bases from J, leaving 9 bases between. This CDR3 contains 11 residues. Germline lookup yields CDR1 SQVTM and CDR2 ANQGSEA. CDR3 DNA sequence: TGCAGCGTTTGGGACATGACTGAAGCTTTCTTT. Translation: CSVWDMTEAFF.

The genes are TRBV5-1 and TRBJ1-1, with 7 bases that match TRBD1. Trimming cost V 1 base and J 5 bases; bases outside gene matches: 5. The CDR3 sequence is 14 residues long. Germline V gene lookup returns CDR1 SGHRS and CDR2 YFSETQ. CDR3 protein: CASSLTGVGTEAFF. DNA for the CDR3: TGCGCCAGCAGCTTGACAGGGGTTGGAACTGAAGCTTTCTTT.

CDR3 nucleotide sequence: TGTGCCAGCAGCTTGCCTGTCCAGGGAGGAGACGAGCAGTACGTC. It encodes CASSLPVQGGDEQYV. The rearrangement joins TRBV5-5 to TRBJ2-7; possibly TRBD2 for D (6 bases). Trimming shortened V by 1 base and J by 5 bases, and 16 bases separated the two germline ends. The CDR3 runs 15 residues. CDR1 and CDR2 from the germline V gene are SGHKS and YYEKEE (reference sequence).

Only one count was recorded for this clone. The chain carries TRBV7-9 and TRBJ2-3; TRBD2 agrees at 12 bases. The V gene's germline CDR1 is SEHNR and CDR2 FQNEAQ (reference sequence). J gave up 6 bases and V 5 bases, and 12 bases lay outside the gene matches. The CDR3 is made up of 17 amino acids. CDR3 DNA: TGTGCCAGCAGCCGACGGGATCTAGCGGGAGGGCCGGATACGCAGTATTTT. It translates to CASSRRDLAGGPDTQYF.

This clone has only one observation. The chain combines TRBV7-3 with TRBJ2-7; a weak D match, TRBD2 (6 bases). V lost 4 bases and J 0 bases, leaving 16 bases between the germline ends. The CDR3 extends over 16 amino acids. Looked up from germline, CDR1 is SGHTA and CDR2 is FQGTGA. The CDR3 spells CASSSRRAPSSYEQYF. Here the CDR3 DNA reads TGTGCCAGCAGCTCCCGGAGGGCCCCAAGCTCCTACGAGCAGTACTTC.

The chain combines TRBV28 with TRBJ2-2; D call uncertain. V was clipped by 6 bases and J by 2 bases, with 7 bases between them. This CDR3 has 13 amino acids. Germline assignment: CDR1 MDHEN and CDR2 SYDVKM. CDR3 region: CASRFSNTGELFF. The CDR3 bases are TGTGCCAGCAGGTTTTCTAACACCGGGGAGCTGTTTTTT.